This entry describes one T cell receptor beta chain. What it recognizes is unknown. Time point described: 2015-2016 season, 7 days after influenza vaccination. The entry originates in a study of follicular helper T cells after annual influenza vaccination. Study-level background: Sampling occurred days 0, 7 and 28 after each influenza vaccination. Regarding the study as a whole: Each annual vaccination recalled recurring oligoclonal ICOS+CD38+ cTfh clonotypes.

The CDR3 length is 16 residues. The method was immunoSEQ multiplex PCR; TCRdb's version includes in-frame clones alone and lacks a portion of them. The table records some 10,000 clones, approximately 81% of them present only once. This TCR came from an adult who received the influenza vaccine. Source: CXCR5+ CD38- circulating T follicular helper cells from blood, taken 7 days after influenza vaccination. As for subset: circulating Tfh, non-naive CD4+CXCR5+PD-1+ (ICOS+CD38+ or ICOS-CD38-). The chain combines TRBV7-5 with TRBJ1-4; the D segment call TRBD1 is taken from the table without a DNA check. TRBV7-5 is deemed a pseudogene. CDR3 sequence: CVRSLAEGVGDEKLFF. The DNA for the CDR3 is TGTGTCAGAAGCTTAGCCGAAGGGGTTGGGGATGAAAAACTGTTTTTT.